This T cell receptor (beta chain) was recovered during a study of shared clonotypes between healthy human individuals (TCRdb year 2020). Study-wide context: The cohort included three men and two women between 18 and 49 years of age. For each donor, CD4 naive and CD4 memory were each run on three plates, CD8 naive on two plates, and CD8 memory on one plate. Each donor's leukapheresis produced roughly between about 0.9 and 9.5 billion PBMCs. Blood TCR repertoires of a handful of healthy adults were deeply sequenced to estimate repertoire size and the extent of clonotype sharing between individuals. To increase sequencing depth and limit assay-specific biases, TCR repertoire library preparation and sequencing were carried out by different laboratories using diverse techniques. What the work shows at the level of the full study, not this receptor alone: Only blood was sampled, and tissue TCR repertoires likely differ from those in blood. Incomplete sequencing was indicated by rarefaction of sorted-subset datasets, despite the large sequencing depth. Based on pairwise subsampling, the degree of clonotype sharing among donors was expected to be affected by sequencing depth. Naive subsets generally had larger estimated clonotype richness than memory subsets. Compared with non-shared clonotypes, clonotypes shared by all four sorted-subset donors had higher generation probabilities. Sharing across a few donors was observed for about 5% of naive CD4, about 4% of naive CD8, 2% to 2.5% of memory CD4, and about 0.38% of memory CD8 clonotypes. The small number of donors limited the genetic and exposure-history diversity represented.

Concerning this clone: Its specific antigen is unknown. No base qualities exist here, and no much larger clone lies one base off it.

Using the deep immunoSEQ assay, TCR CDR3 regions were amplified from genomic DNA by multiplex PCR. Extracted genomic DNA from each cell subset was spread evenly across all wells of several immunoSEQ 96-well plates, with each plate serving as a replicate. For sorted subsets, each replicate PCR was loaded with roughly 190 ng genomic DNA, equivalent to 25,000 to 35,000 T cell genomes. Purified libraries were measured with a Qubit 3.0 fluorometer, size-checked on a Bioanalyzer 2100, and measured again with the KAPA Library Quantification kit. Every immunoSEQ 96-well plate was sequenced on a dedicated single-read 150-cycle Illumina NextSeq 550 flow cell. Under the source paper's analysis protocol: Because only junctional sequences without quality scores were contained in the immunoSEQ output, filtering matching that applied to full-length reads could not be performed. Sequences were annotated with PyIR, a Python wrapper for IgBLAST v1.9, using IMGT germline references to assign V/J genes and CDR3. Reads were filtered out if the reads had weak V/J assignments (E-value above 1e-6), no CDR3, stop codons, out-of-frame junctions, or ambiguous translated residues. V3J clonotypes were defined by identical inferred V gene, J gene, and CDR3 amino acid sequence. Percentage overlap between repertoires was computed as shared unique clonotypes divided by the size of the smaller repertoire. Richness of each repertoire was evaluated using RTK rarefaction, the Chao1 estimator, and Recon v2.1 estimates of unobserved clonotypes. Generation probabilities were computed with OLGA for all TCRbeta clonotypes obtained by the gDNA method from several donors. Sourced from immuneACCESS, this table was stored by TCRdb with only in-frame sequences that have V and J called. A share of the clones is absent; for the studies checked, an unresolved V gene accounts for under half, and the remainder has no known explanation. V, J and clone size are taken as reported in that table, and D and trimming were inferred from the DNA itself. Present in this sample are 600,000 to 750,000 clones, 55% to 80% of which were seen just once. Over 1.5% of the sample lies in the top ten.

The donors were healthy, HIV-negative adults with no recently reported acute infections or vaccinations. Only Caucasian adults living in Nashville, Tennessee, USA were represented among the donors. CD4+ T cells were enriched by magnetic negative selection; naive cells were then positively selected on CD45RA, and the negative fraction formed the memory subset. After blood collection by leukapheresis, PBMCs were isolated using Ficoll-Histopaque density gradient centrifugation and then cryopreserved in the vapor phase of liquid nitrogen. Analytical flow cytometry was used to check the purity and quantity of every magnetically sorted T cell population. From each sorted fraction, genomic DNA was isolated and quantified by UV absorbance on a Nanodrop 2000c. The sequenced sample consisted of memory CD4+ T cells sorted from blood. Sample cell subset or site, as interpreted from the label and publication: CD45RA-negative fraction. This receptor was obtained from a woman aged 25 to 45 in good health.

The DNA is TGTGCCAGCAGTGACCGCCGGAAGACAGGGGATCAGGACGAGCAGTACTTC. Its protein is CASSDRRKTGDQDEQYF. The chain couples TRBV6-1 to TRBJ2-7; 8 bases in the junction line up with TRBD1. The CDR3, cysteine through phenylalanine, is 17 amino acids long. The read is trimmed to its CDR3 DNA, 51 bases read in frame from base 1. Based on the germline V gene, the CDR1 and CDR2 sequences are MNHNS and SASEGT. V ends up 3 bases short and J 5 bases short, with an unmatched junction base count of 15.